These T cell receptor beta chains were read from a single sample in a study of metastatic and nonmetastatic thyroid tumors. TCRdb reanalyzed the PCR reads with MiXCR. The data hold thousands of clones, with roughly 30% observed a single time. The sequencing input was adjacent normal tissue. These receptor sequences come from a female donor with papillary thyroid cancer or a benign thyroid nodule (not recorded which). Some clones in this sample may be carry-over from other donors' samples. Both conserved end residues are part of each CDR3.

TRBV15,TRBJ1-3,CATSRDRSGNTIYF
TRBV6-2/TRBV6-3,TRBJ2-7,CASSYELEQYF
TRBV28,TRBJ1-2,CASSAGRGIYGYTF
TRBV6-1,TRBJ2-5,CASRQAAKETQYF
TRBV12-3/TRBV12-4,TRBJ2-7,CASSPHYEQYF
TRBV11-2,TRBJ2-5,CASSRQGEGTQYF
TRBV6-5,TRBJ1-5,CASSYAGNQPQHF
TRBV7-9,TRBJ2-7,CASSFDSPYEQYF
TRBV20-1,TRBJ2-5,CSAMGPLGKTQYF
TRBV27,TRBJ2-3,CASSPQTGVVADTQYF
TRBV11-2,TRBJ1-1,CASSLGTGPTEAFF
TRBV9,TRBJ2-7,CASSPGGGEQYF
TRBV4-2,TRBJ2-1,CASSQTSGLALNEQFF
TRBV30,TRBJ1-5,CAWSVQGAPNQPQHF
TRBV2,TRBJ1-2,CASSEDRIGHGYTF
TRBV28,TRBJ1-2,CASSDSLRGQGYGYTF
TRBV5-6,TRBJ2-5,CAGSQPGQGEDSQYF
TRBV5-5,TRBJ1-2,CASGGSYGYTF
TRBV9,TRBJ1-1,CASGGNTEAFF
TRBV20-1,TRBJ1-4,CSALTVGDEKLFF
TRBV6-1,TRBJ1-1,CASYREINTEAFF
TRBV19,TRBJ1-5,CASSILVSDNQPQHF
TRBV24-1,TRBJ2-3,CATSELTSGTDTQYF
TRBV11-2,TRBJ1-3,CASSLDAGNTIYF
TRBV11-2,TRBJ2-7,CASSIDIIYEQYF
TRBV30,TRBJ1-2,CAWSVGGYGYTF
TRBV6-5,TRBJ2-1,CASSYNGVYNEQFF
TRBV20-1,TRBJ2-7,CSAPPTSAYEQYF
TRBV11-2,TRBJ2-1,CASSLEDSGWDEQFF